The text below deals with one T cell receptor beta chain. This entry belongs to a study of blood T cell repertoires in COVID-19. Overall study: COVID-19 samples from acute and convalescent phases originated in the United States, Italy and Spain.

CDR1 is MNHEY and CDR2 is SMNVEV in the germline V gene (reference sequence). After removal of 4 bases from V and 3 bases from J, the junction contained 4 bases not matched to a gene. CDR3 length: 14 residues. Clones were read by immunoSEQ multiplex PCR, and TCRdb kept only the in-frame ones, dropping some. The sample holds 250,000 to 300,000 clones; just under 90% are singletons and the top ten take over 8.5%. The sequence was collected from a woman aged 25 to 45 with COVID-19, enrolled during active disease. The sequenced sample consisted of peripheral blood. The chain uses TRBV27 and TRBJ2-7; 9 bases are a match to TRBD1. The CDR3 reads CASSSGTGHYEQYF. In nucleotides, the CDR3 is TGTGCCAGCAGTTCGGGGACAGGGCACTACGAGCAGTACTTC.